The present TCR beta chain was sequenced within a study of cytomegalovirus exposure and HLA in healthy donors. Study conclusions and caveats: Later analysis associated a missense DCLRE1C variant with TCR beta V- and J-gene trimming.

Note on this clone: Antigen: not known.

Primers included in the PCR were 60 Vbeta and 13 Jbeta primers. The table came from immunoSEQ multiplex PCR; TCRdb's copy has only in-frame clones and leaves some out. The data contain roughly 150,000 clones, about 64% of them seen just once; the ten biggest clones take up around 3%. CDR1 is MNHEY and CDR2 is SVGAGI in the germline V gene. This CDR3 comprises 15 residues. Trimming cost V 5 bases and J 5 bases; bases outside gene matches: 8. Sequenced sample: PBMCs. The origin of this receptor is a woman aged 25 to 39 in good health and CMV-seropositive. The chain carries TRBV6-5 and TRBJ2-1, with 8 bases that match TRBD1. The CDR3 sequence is CASSPRTGINNEQFF. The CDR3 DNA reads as TGTGCCAGCAGTCCCCGGACAGGGATTAACAATGAGCAGTTCTTC.